This TCR beta chain was profiled in a study of chemoradiotherapy in HPV16-positive cancers. Findings and caveats of the study: Candidate HPV-specific clones and E7-related TCR motifs grew in tumor during treatment. For HPV16-positive patients, expanding HPV-responsive T cells associated with longer recurrence-free survival.

Only in-frame clones appear in the TCRdb table, and some are missing; sequencing was by immunoSEQ multiplex PCR. The sample has 20,000 to 25,000 clones, more than 75% seen once; the top ten hold under 6%. Note on this clone: Antigen unknown.

This receptor was taken from a human donor with HPV-associated anogenital cancer. The input for sequencing was blood, taken from a patient who underwent chemoradiotherapy.

The CDR3 DNA sequence: TGCGCCAGCAGCCGAAGCGGGAGGGCCGTTGAGCAGTTCTTC. Its translation is CASSRSGRAVEQFF. The rearrangement links TRBV5-1 to TRBJ2-1, with 10 nucleotides matching TRBD2. Germline trimming cut 4 bases from V and 9 bases from J; bases unmatched to any gene: 7. The germline V gene encodes CDR1 SGHRS and CDR2 YFSETQ. The CDR3 is made up of 14 amino acids.